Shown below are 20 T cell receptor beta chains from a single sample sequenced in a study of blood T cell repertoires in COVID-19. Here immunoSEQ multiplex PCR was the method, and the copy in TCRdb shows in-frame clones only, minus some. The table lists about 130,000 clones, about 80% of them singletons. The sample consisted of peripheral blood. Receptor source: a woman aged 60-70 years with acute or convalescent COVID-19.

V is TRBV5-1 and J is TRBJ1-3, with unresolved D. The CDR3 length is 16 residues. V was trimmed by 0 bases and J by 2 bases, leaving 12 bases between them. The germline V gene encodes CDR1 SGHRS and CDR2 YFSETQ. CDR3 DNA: TGCGCCAGCAGCTTGGGGCTGTCTACAGCTGGAAACACCATATATTTT. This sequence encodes CASSLGLSTAGNTIYF.

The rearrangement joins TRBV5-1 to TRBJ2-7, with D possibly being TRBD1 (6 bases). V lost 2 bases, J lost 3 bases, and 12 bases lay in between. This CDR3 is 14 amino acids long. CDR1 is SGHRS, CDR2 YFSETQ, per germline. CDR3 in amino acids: CASSFRDIYYEQYF. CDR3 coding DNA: TGCGCCAGCAGCTTTCGGGACATATACTACGAGCAGTACTTC.

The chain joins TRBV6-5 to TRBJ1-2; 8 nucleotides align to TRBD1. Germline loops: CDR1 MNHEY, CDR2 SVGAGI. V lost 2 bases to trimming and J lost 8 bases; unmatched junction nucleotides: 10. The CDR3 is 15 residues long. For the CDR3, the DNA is TGTGCCAGCAGTTACCGAAACAGGGGGTTTGTGGGCTACACCTTC. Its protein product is CASSYRNRGFVGYTF.

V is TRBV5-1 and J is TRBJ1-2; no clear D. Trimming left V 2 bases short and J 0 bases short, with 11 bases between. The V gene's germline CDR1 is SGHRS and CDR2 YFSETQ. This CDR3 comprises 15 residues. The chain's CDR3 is CASSFYGRANYGYTF. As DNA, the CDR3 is TGCGCCAGCAGCTTCTACGGGAGAGCTAACTATGGCTACACCTTC.

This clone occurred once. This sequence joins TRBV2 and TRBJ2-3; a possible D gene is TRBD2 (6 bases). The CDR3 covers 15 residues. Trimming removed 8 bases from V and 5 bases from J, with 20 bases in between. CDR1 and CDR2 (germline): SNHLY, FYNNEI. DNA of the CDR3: TGTGCCAGCTCCCCCGAACGGGGCGGGGTAGATACGCAGTATTTT. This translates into CASSPERGGVDTQYF. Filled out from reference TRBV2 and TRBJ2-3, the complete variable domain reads EPEVTQTPSHQVTQMGQEVILRCVPISNHLYFYWYRQILGQKVEFLVSFYNNEISEKSEIFDDQFSVERPDGSNFTLKIRSTKLEDSAMYFCASSPERGGVDTQYFGPGTRLTVL.

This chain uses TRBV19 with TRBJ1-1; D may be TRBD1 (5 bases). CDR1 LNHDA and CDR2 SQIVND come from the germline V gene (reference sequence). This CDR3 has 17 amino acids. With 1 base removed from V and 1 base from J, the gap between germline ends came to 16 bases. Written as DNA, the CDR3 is TGTGCCAGTAGTATAGGGGGCAGGCTTGTGGCGAACACTGAAGCTTTCTTT. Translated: CASSIGGRLVANTEAFF.

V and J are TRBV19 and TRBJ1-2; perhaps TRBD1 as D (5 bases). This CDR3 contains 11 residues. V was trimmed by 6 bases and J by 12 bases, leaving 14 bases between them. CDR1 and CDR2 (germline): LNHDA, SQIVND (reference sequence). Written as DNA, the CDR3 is TGTGCCAGTAGAGGGCAGGGCGACAACACCTTC. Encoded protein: CASRGQGDNTF.

CDR3 region: CAWSTGSKETQYF. The CDR3 DNA sequence: TGTGCCTGGAGTACAGGGTCCAAAGAGACCCAGTACTTC. The V gene is TRBV30, the J gene TRBJ2-5; D is possibly TRBD1 (6 bases). From germline, CDR1 is GTSNPN and CDR2 SVGIG (reference sequence). The CDR3 spans 13 residues. V was cut by 2 bases and J by 3 bases, with 10 bases left in between. The full variable domain, its missing parts supplied by reference TRBV30 and TRBJ2-5, is SQTIHQWPATLVQPVGSPLSLECTVEGTSNPNLYWYRQAAGRGLQLLFYSVGIGQISSEVPQNLSASRPQDRQFILSSKKLLLSDSGFYLCAWSTGSKETQYFGPGTRLLVL.

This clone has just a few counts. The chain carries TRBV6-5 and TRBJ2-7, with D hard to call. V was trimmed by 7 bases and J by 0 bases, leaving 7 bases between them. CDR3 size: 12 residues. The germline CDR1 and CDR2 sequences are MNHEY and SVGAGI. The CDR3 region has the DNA TGTGCCAGCAAAGAGGTCTCCTACGAGCAGTACTTC. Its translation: CASKEVSYEQYF.

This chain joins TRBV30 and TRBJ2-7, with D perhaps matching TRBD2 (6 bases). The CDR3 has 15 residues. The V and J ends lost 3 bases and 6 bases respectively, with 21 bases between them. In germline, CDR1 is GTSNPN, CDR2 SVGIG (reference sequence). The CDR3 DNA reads TGTGCCTGGAGGGACCCGGGACTCCGAGTGGCCGAGCAGTACTTC. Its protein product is CAWRDPGLRVAEQYF.

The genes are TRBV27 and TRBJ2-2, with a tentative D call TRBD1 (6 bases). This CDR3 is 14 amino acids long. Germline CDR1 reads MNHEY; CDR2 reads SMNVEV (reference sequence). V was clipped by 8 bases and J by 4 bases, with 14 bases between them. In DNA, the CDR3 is TGTGCCAGCGGAGTAACAGGGAGCACCGGGGAGCTGTTTTTT. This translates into CASGVTGSTGELFF.

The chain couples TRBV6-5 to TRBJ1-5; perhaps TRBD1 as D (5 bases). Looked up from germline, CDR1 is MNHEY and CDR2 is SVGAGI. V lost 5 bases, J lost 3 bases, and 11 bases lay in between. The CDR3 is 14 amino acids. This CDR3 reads CASSPDSSNQPQHF. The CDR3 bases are TGTGCCAGCAGTCCCGACAGCTCCAATCAGCCCCAGCATTTT.

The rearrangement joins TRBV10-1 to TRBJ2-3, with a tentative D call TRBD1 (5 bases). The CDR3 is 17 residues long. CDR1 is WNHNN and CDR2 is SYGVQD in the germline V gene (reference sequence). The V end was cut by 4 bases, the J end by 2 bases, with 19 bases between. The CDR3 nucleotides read TGCGCCAGCAGTGGGGGCGGCGGATGGAGTCACACAGATACGCAGTATTTT. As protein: CASSGGGGWSHTDTQYF.

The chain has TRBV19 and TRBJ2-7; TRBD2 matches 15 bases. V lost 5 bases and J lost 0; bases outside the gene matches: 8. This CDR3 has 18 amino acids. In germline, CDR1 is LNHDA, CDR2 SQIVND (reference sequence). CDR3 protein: CASSPGLAGGLSSYEQYF. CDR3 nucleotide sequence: TGTGCCAGTAGTCCGGGACTAGCGGGGGGCCTAAGCTCCTACGAGCAGTACTTC.

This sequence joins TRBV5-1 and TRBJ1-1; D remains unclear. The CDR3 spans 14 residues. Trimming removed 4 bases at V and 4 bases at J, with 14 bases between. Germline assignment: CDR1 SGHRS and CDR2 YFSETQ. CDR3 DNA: TGCGCCAGCAGCCCCGGCGGGGTGGCCACTGAAGCTTTCTTT. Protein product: CASSPGGVATEAFF.

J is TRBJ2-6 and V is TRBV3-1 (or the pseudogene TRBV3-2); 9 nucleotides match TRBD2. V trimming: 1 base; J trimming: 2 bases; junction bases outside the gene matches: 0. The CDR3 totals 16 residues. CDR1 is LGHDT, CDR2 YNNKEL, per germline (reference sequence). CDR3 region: CASSQASGAGANVLTF. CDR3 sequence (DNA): TGTGCCAGCAGCCAAGCTAGCGGGGCTGGGGCCAACGTCCTGACTTTC.

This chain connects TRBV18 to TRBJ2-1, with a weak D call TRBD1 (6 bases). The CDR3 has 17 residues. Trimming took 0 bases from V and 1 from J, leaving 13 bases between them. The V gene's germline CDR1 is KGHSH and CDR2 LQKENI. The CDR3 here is CASSPPNQGMSYNEQFF. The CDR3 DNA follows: TGTGCCAGCTCACCACCGAATCAGGGGATGTCCTACAATGAGCAGTTCTTC. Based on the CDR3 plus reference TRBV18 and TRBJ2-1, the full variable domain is NAGVMQNPRHLVRRRGQEARLRCSPMKGHSHVYWYRQLPEEGLKFMVYLQKENIIDESGMPKERFSAEFPKEGPSILRIQQVVRGDSAAYFCASSPPNQGMSYNEQFFGPGTRLTVL.

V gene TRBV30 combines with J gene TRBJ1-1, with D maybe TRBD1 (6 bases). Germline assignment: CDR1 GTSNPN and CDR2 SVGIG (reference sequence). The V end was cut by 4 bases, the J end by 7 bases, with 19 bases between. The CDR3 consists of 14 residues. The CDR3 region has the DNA TGTGCCTGGACAGAAGGCAGGGGAACCAGTGAAGCTTTCTTT. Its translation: CAWTEGRGTSEAFF.

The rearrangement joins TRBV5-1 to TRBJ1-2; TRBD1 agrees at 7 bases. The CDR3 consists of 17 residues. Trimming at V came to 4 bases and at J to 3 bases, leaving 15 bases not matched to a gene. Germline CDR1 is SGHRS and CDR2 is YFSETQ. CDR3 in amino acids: CASSPLPGQADHYGYTF. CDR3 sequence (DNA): TGCGCCAGCAGCCCCCTACCAGGACAGGCCGACCACTATGGCTACACCTTC.

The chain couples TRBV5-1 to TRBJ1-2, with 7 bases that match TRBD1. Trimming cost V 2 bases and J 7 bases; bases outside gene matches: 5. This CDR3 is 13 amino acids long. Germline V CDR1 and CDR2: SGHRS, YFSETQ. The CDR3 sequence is CASSFIRGLGYTF. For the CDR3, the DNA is TGCGCCAGCAGCTTCATAAGGGGGCTTGGCTACACCTTC. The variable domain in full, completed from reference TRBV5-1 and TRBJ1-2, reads KAGVTQTPRYLIKTRGQQVTLSCSPISGHRSVSWYQQTPGQGLQFLFEYFSETQRNKGNFPGRFSGRQFSNSRSEMNVSTLELGDSALYLCASSFIRGLGYTFGSGTRLTVV.